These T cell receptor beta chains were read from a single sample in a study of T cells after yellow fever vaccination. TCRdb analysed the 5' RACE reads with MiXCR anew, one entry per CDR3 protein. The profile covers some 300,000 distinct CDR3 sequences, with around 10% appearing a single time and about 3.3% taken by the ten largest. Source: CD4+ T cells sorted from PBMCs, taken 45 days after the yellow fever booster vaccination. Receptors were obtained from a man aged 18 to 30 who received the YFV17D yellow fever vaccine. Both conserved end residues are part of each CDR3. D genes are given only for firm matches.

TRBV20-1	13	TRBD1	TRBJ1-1	CSARDSMNTEAFF
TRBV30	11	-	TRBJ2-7	CAWSYLYEQYF
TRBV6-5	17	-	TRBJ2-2	CASSYAYRAPRTGELFF
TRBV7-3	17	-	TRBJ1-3	CASSLYFPRAFGNTIYF
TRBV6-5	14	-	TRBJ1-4	CASSLLDSREKLFF
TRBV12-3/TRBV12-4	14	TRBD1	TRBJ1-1	CASILGQGNTEAFF
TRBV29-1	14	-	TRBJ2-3	CSVVSLLSTDTQYF
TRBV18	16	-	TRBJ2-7	CASSSTVTGFSYEQYF
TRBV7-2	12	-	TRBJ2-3	CASSLTGGPQYF
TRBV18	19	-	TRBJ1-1	CASSPLAVGGQFGFGEAFF
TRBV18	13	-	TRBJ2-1	CASSPIVRDEQFF
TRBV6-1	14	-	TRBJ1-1	CASQGRVADTEAFF
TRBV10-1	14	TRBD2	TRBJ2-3	CASSGSGGVGAQYF
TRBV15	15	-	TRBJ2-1	CATSRDPLANNEQFF